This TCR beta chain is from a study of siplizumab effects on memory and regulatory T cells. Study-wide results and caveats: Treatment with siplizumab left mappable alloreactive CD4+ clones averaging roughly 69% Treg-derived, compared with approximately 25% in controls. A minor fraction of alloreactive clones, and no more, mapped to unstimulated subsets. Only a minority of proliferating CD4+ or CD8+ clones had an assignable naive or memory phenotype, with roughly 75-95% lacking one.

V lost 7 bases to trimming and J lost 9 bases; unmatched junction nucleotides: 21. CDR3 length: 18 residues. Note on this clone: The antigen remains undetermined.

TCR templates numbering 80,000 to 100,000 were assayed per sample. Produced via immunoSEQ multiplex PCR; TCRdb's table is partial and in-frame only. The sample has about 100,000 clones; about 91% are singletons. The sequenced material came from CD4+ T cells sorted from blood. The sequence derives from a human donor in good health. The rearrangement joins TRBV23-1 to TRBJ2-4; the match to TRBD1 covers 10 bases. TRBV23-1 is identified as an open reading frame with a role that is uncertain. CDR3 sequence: CASKRPLTPGQGSGIQYF. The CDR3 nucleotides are TGCGCCAGCAAACGTCCCCTCACTCCGGGACAGGGGAGTGGCATTCAGTACTTC.